This passage covers 23 T cell receptor beta chains from one sample sequenced in a study of shared clonotypes between healthy human individuals. Profiled with immunoSEQ multiplex PCR; TCRdb holds only in-frame clones, not every one. The sample has around 690,000 clones; about 90% are singletons. The sequenced material came from memory CD8+ T cells from PBMCs. The sample's subset: CD45RO+ cells pooled with CCR7-negative TemRA cells. The receptors derive from a man younger than 35 in good health. Some clones in this sample may be carry-over from other donors' samples.

This sequence joins TRBV7-9 and TRBJ2-7; 8 nucleotides line up with TRBD2. V shed 1 base and J 13 bases; nucleotides not matched to a gene: 6. The CDR3 totals 12 residues. The V gene's germline CDR1 is SEHNR and CDR2 FQNEAQ (reference sequence). Written as DNA, the CDR3 is TGTGCCAGCAGCTTAGGATCCCGGGGGGGATACTTC. Residues: CASSLGSRGGYF.

The chain employs TRBV4-2 and TRBJ1-2, with a possible D match to TRBD1 (5 bases). Germline V gene data show CDR1 as LGHNA and CDR2 as YNFKEQ. V shed 4 bases and J shed 7 bases, with 22 bases lying between them. The CDR3 is 16 residues long. CDR3 DNA sequence: TGTGCCAGCAGCCCTCGGACAATTGCGGCCTTGCCTGGCTACACCTTC. It is translated as CASSPRTIAALPGYTF.

This clone was picked up one time. This sequence joins TRBV7-9 and TRBJ2-1; 7 nucleotides line up with TRBD1. CDR3 size: 17 residues. Germline CDR1 SEHNR, CDR2 FQNEAQ (reference sequence). The J segment lost 8 bases and the V segment lost 1 base, leaving 14 bases of the junction unmatched. The CDR3 nucleotides are TGTGCCAGCAGCTTAGTTCCTCTTGTTCGACAGGGCGATGAGCAGTTCTTC. Translating it yields CASSLVPLVRQGDEQFF.

J is TRBJ1-3 and V is TRBV7-2; the D gene is possibly TRBD1 (6 bases). Trimming took off 5 bases at V and 1 base at J, with 15 bases between the two ends. Germline V gives CDR1 SGHTA, CDR2 FQGNSA. This CDR3 contains 16 residues. The CDR3 DNA is TGTGCCAGCAGCCCCCGGACAGAGCTGTCTGGAAACACCATATATTTT. This gives the protein CASSPRTELSGNTIYF.

For this clone: A far larger clone is one nucleotide away, so this likely arose from a read error. The V and J genes are TRBV5-1 and TRBJ2-1; 7 nucleotides line up with TRBD1. Unmatched junction bases numbered 6, after V lost 2 bases and J lost 4 bases. Per germline, CDR1 SGHRS and CDR2 YFSETQ. CDR3 length: 15 residues. CDR3 nucleotides: TGCGCCAGCAGCTTTGGACAGGTCCCTTACAATGAGCAGTTCTTC. Its translation is CASSFGQVPYNEQFF.

The rearrangement uses TRBV14 and TRBJ2-2; perhaps D is TRBD1 or TRBD2 (5 bases each). The CDR3 has 17 amino acids. Germline CDR1 reads SGHDN; CDR2 reads FVKESK. V was pared by 6 bases and J by 5 bases, with 22 bases between. The DNA for the CDR3 is TGTGCCAGCAGTTACACCGGGGCAGTCCCTGCAACCGGGGAGCTGTTTTTT. Translating gives CASSYTGAVPATGELFF.

J is TRBJ2-1 and V is TRBV19; 11 bases align to TRBD2. Germline CDR1 and CDR2: LNHDA and SQIVND (reference sequence). Germline trimming cut 2 bases from V and 8 bases from J; bases unmatched to any gene: 5. The length of the CDR3 is 15 residues. The CDR3 nucleotides are TGTGCCAGTAGTATAACTAGCGGGAGTCCTGATGAGCAGTTCTTC. Translating gives CASSITSGSPDEQFF.

The chain combines TRBV9 with TRBJ1-5; D might be TRBD1 (6 bases). The CDR3 is 14 residues long. With 0 bases removed from V and 7 bases from J, the gap between germline ends came to 11 bases. Germline-derived CDR1 and CDR2 are SGDLS and YYNGEE. The DNA of the CDR3 is TGTGCCAGCAGCGTAGGAGGGGGTGCGCAGCCCCAGCATTTT. Protein: CASSVGGGAQPQHF.

The chain links TRBV9 to TRBJ2-7, with unresolved D. This CDR3 is 13 amino acids long. Trimming cost V 1 base and J 3 bases, with 8 bases left between them. Germline CDR1 and CDR2: SGDLS and YYNGEE. CDR3 loop: CASSVTPFYEQYF. CDR3 DNA: TGTGCCAGCAGCGTAACCCCCTTCTACGAGCAGTACTTC.

The chain is built from TRBV29-1 and TRBJ1-2; D remains unclear. V lost 4 bases and J 0 bases, leaving 15 bases between the germline ends. From germline, CDR1 is SQVTM and CDR2 ANQGSEA. The CDR3 extends over 15 amino acids. CDR3 residues: CSVVDPLRANYGYTF. As DNA, the CDR3 is TGCAGCGTTGTGGACCCCTTGAGAGCTAACTATGGCTACACCTTC.

This rearrangement joins TRBV29-1 to TRBJ1-2; no clear D. V was clipped by 5 bases and J by 7 bases, with 11 bases between them. Per the germline V gene, CDR1 is SQVTM and CDR2 is ANQGSEA. The CDR3 has 11 residues. CDR3 DNA: TGCAGCGTTCGGAGGGCGTTTGGCTACACCTTC. Translated: CSVRRAFGYTF.

On this clone itself: Distinct nucleotide sequences in the sample also encode this CDR3. The rearrangement links TRBV27 to TRBJ2-7; 7 bases are a match to TRBD2. Germline V gene sequence: CDR1 MNHEY, CDR2 SMNVEV (reference sequence). Trimming cost V 6 bases and J 0 bases; bases outside gene matches: 2. This CDR3 contains 13 residues. This CDR3 reads CASRGGSSYEQYF. CDR3 coding DNA: TGTGCCAGCAGAGGCGGGAGCTCCTACGAGCAGTACTTC.

The genes are TRBV6-1 and TRBJ2-7; the D is unclear. V lost 0 bases, J lost 7 bases, and 10 bases lay in between. The CDR3 length is 13 residues. Germline V lookup: CDR1 MNHNS, CDR2 SASEGT. Written as DNA, the CDR3 is TGTGCCAGCAGTGAAGCGGGTGGGTCTGAGCAGTACTTC. The encoded protein is CASSEAGGSEQYF.

This sequence joins TRBV9 and TRBJ2-1; the D is unclear. Trimming took off 0 bases at V and 3 bases at J, with 7 bases between the two ends. Germline values: CDR1 SGDLS, CDR2 YYNGEE. The CDR3 totals 14 residues. Written as DNA, the CDR3 is TGTGCCAGCAGCGTAGACTCCCTCTACAATGAGCAGTTCTTC. Amino acid sequence: CASSVDSLYNEQFF.

V usage is TRBV4-1 and J usage is TRBJ1-1, with D perhaps TRBD1 (5 bases). V lost 4 bases, J lost 6 bases, and 15 bases lay in between. CDR3 length: 14 residues. Germline values: CDR1 MGHRA, CDR2 YSYEKL. CDR3 in DNA: TGCGCCAGCAGCCTAGCCGGGGACTGGGCTGAAGCTTTCTTT. Translated: CASSLAGDWAEAFF.

The genes are TRBV9 and TRBJ2-5; D not certain. This CDR3 is built from 17 residues. The germline CDR1 and CDR2 sequences are SGDLS and YYNGEE. The V end was cut by 0 bases, the J end by 1 base, with 16 bases between. This chain's CDR3 is CASSVDHLPGGQETQYF. CDR3 bases: TGTGCCAGCAGCGTAGATCACCTCCCAGGCGGCCAAGAGACCCAGTACTTC.

About this clone: The same CDR3 can be traced to other DNA sequences in this sample. CDR3: CASSWVAGYEQYF. For the CDR3, the DNA is TGTGCCAGCAGTTGGGTAGCGGGCTACGAGCAGTACTTC. The rearrangement joins TRBV27 to TRBJ2-7; TRBD2 agrees at 7 bases. J was trimmed by 3 bases and V by 4 bases; bases with no gene match: 3. Germline assignment: CDR1 MNHEY and CDR2 SMNVEV (reference sequence). The CDR3 contains 13 residues.

The rearrangement links TRBV28 to TRBJ1-5; D is ambiguous. Germline assignment: CDR1 MDHEN and CDR2 SYDVKM. V was trimmed by 2 bases and J by 2 bases, leaving 4 bases between them. This CDR3 is 13 amino acids long. DNA of the CDR3: TGTGCCAGCAGTTTAAGCCGCAATCAGCCCCAGCATTTT. Its translation is CASSLSRNQPQHF.

This chain uses TRBV27 with TRBJ2-7, with D tentatively TRBD1 (5 bases). The CDR3 covers 15 residues. The germline V and J ends were trimmed by 2 bases and 5 bases, with 16 bases remaining between them. Germline-derived CDR1 and CDR2 are MNHEY and SMNVEV (reference sequence). This CDR3 reads CASSLTVGQGHEQYF. The DNA for the CDR3 is TGTGCCAGCAGTTTAACAGTGGGCCAGGGCCACGAGCAGTACTTC.

The chain carries TRBV6-5 and TRBJ2-5; D is possibly TRBD2 (5 bases). The CDR3 spans 16 residues. Trimming took off 0 bases at V and 1 base at J, with 12 bases between the two ends. In germline, CDR1 is MNHEY, CDR2 SVGAGI. The CDR3 DNA reads as TGTGCCAGCAGTTACTCATCGAGGGAACCCCAAGAGACCCAGTACTTC. Translated, it gives CASSYSSREPQETQYF.

This clone appeared once. The chain carries TRBV5-4 and TRBJ1-2; 7 bases are shared with TRBD1. Unmatched junction bases numbered 15, after V lost 1 base and J lost 6 bases. This CDR3 spans 17 amino acids. Germline lookup yields CDR1 SGHNT and CDR2 YYREEE (reference sequence). CDR3 nucleotide sequence: TGTGCCAGCAGCTTGATTGGGGGGACAGAATCTCAGGATGGCTACACCTTC. It codes for CASSLIGGTESQDGYTF.

For this clone: The sample contains more than one DNA sequence encoding this CDR3. The V call is TRBV9, the J call TRBJ2-7, with D perhaps matching TRBD1 or TRBD2 (5 bases each). The V end lost 2 bases, the J end lost 2 bases, and 14 bases lay between the germline ends. CDR1 is SGDLS, CDR2 YYNGEE, per germline. This CDR3 contains 15 residues. CDR3 residues: CASSVTGTVTYEQYF. CDR3 in DNA: TGTGCCAGCAGCGTTACCGGGACCGTAACCTACGAGCAGTACTTC.

This clone showed up just a few times. The chain joins TRBV2 to TRBJ2-2; D not certain. The CDR3 extends over 13 amino acids. Germline CDR1 reads SNHLY; CDR2 reads FYNNEI. The V end lost 8 bases, the J end lost 5 bases, and 12 bases lay between the germline ends. The CDR3 DNA follows: TGTGCCAGCGCATCAGGCTTTACCGGGGAGCTGTTTTTT. This sequence encodes CASASGFTGELFF.